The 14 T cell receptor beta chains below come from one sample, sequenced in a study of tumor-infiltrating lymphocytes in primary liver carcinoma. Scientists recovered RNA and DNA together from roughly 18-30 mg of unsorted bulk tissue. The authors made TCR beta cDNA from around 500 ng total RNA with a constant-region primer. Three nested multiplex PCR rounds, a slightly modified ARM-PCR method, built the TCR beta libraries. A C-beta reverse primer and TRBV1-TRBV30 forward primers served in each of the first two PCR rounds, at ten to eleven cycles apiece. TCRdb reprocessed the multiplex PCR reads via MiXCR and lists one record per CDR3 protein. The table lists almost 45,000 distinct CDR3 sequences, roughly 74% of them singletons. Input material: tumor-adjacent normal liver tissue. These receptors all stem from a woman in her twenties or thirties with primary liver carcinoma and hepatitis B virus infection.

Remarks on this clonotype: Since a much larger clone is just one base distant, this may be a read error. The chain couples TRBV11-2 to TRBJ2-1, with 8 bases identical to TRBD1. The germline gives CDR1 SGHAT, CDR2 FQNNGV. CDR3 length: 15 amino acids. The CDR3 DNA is TGTGCCAGTAGCGGACAGGGTGGGGCCCACAATGAGCAGATCTTC. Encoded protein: CASSGQGGAHNEQIF.

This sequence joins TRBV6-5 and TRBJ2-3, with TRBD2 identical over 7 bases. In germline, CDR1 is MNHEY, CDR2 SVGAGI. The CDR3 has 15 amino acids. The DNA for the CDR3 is TGTGCAGGCAGTTACTCGAAGGCTAGCGGAGATACGCAGTATTTT. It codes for CAGSYSKASGDTQYF.

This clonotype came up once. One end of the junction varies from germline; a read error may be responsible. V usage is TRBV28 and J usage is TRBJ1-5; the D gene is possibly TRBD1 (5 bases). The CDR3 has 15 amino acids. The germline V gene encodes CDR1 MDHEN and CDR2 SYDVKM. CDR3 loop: CASSPEGIINQPQHF. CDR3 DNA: TGTGCTAGCAGCCCCGAGGGGATTATCAATCAGCCCCAGCATTTT. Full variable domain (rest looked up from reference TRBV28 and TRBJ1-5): DVKVTQSSRYLVKRTGEKVFLECVQDMDHENMFWYRQDPGLGLRLIYFSYDVKMKEKGDIPEGYSVSREKKERFSLILESASTNQTSMYLCASSPEGIINQPQHFGDGTRLSIL.

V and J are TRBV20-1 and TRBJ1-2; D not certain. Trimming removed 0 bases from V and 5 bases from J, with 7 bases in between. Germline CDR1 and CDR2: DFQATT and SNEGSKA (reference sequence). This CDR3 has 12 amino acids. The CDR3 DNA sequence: TGCAGTGCTAGAGATCAAAGTTATGGCTACACCTTC. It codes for CSARDQSYGYTF.

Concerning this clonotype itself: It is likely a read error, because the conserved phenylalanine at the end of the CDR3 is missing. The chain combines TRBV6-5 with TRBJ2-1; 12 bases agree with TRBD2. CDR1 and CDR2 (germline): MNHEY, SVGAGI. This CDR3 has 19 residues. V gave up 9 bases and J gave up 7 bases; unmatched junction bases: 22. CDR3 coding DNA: TGTGCCAGTACCCCTCCTGGGACTAGCGGGCCTCCGACGTTGAATGAGCAGTTCTTG. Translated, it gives CASTPPGTSGPPTLNEQFL.

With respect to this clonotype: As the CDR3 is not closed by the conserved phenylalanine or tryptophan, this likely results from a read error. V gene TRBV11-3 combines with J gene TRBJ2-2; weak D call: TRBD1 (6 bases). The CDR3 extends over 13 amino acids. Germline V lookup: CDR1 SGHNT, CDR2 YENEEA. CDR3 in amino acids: CTSSSTGTGELFL. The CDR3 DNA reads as TGTACCAGTAGCTCCACAGGGACCGGGGAGCTGTTTCTT.

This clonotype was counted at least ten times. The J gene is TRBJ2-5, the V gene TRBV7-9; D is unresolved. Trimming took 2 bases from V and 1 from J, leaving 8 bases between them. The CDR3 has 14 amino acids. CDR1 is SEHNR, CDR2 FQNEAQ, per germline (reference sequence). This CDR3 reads CASSLSGGQETQYF. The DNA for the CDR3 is TGTGCCAGCAGCTTATCGGGCGGCCAAGAGACCCAGTACTTC.

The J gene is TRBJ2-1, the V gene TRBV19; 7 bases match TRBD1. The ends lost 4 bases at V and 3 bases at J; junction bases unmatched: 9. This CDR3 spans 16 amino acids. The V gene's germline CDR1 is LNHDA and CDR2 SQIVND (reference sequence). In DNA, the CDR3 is TGTGCCAGTAGTACCTCTACAGGGGTTCTCTACAATGAGCAGTTCTTC. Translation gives CASSTSTGVLYNEQFF. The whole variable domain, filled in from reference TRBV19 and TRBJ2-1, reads DGGITQSPKYLFRKEGQNVTLSCEQNLNHDAMYWYRQDPGQGLRLIYYSQIVNDFQKGDIAEGYSVSREKKESFPLTVTSAQKNPTAFYLCASSTSTGVLYNEQFFGPGTRLTVL.

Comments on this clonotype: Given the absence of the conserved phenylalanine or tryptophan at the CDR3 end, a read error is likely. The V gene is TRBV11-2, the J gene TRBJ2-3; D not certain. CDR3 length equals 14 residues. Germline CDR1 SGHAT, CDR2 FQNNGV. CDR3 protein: CAGSLPVSTDAQYS. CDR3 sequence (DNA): TGTGCCGGCAGCTTACCAGTGAGCACAGATGCGCAGTATTCT.

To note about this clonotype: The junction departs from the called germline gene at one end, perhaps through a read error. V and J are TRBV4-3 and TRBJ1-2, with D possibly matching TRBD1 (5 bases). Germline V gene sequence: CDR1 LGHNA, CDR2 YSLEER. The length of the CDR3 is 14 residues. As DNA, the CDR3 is TGTGCCAGCAGCCCATCCAGGGAGATCACTGGCTACACCTTC. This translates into CASSPSREITGYTF.

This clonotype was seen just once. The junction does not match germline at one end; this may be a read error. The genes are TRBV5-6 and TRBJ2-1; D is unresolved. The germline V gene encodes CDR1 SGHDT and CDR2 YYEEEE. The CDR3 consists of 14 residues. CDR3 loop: CASSLCVSFNEQFF. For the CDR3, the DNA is TGTGCCAGCAGCTTGTGTGTGTCCTTCAATGAGCAGTTCTTC.

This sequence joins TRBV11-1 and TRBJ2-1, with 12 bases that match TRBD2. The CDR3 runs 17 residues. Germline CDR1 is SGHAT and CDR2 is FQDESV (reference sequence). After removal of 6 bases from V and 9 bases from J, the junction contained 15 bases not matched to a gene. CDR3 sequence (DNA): TGTGCCAGCAGTTCCGGGACTAGCGGGTGGGCCTACGTTGAGCAGTTCTTC. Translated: CASSSGTSGWAYVEQFF.

The CDR3 DNA sequence: TGTGCCACCACGGGGTTCGCGAACACCGGGGAGCTGTTTTTT. Residues: CATTGFANTGELFF. The J gene is TRBJ2-2, the V gene TRBV6-6; possibly TRBD2 for D (5 bases). There are 14 residues in the CDR3. Germline values: CDR1 MNHNY, CDR2 SVGAGI (reference sequence). V lost 10 bases, J lost 0 bases, and 12 bases lay in between.

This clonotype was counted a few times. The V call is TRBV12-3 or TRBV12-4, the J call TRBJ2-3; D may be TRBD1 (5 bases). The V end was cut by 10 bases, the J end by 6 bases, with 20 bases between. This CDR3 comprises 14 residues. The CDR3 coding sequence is TGTGCCAACAGGAGTGAGGAGTTGGCGGATACGCAGTATTTT. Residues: CANRSEELADTQYF.